The 29 T cell receptor beta chains below were found in one sample sequenced in a study of cytomegalovirus exposure and HLA in healthy donors. The study ran its PCR with 60 Vbeta and 13 Jbeta primers. The repertoire was sequenced with immunoSEQ multiplex PCR; TCRdb's copy has only in-frame clones and lacks some. The sample lists fewer than 250,000 clones; almost 80% were seen once. Sequenced input: PBMCs. These receptors were collected from a male donor in good health and CMV-seronegative.

The V and J genes are TRBV6-5 and TRBJ2-7; 8 nucleotides match TRBD2. The V segment lost 2 bases and the J segment 4 bases; nucleotides outside the gene matches: 10. Germline V lookup: CDR1 MNHEY, CDR2 SVGAGI. CDR3 length: 16 residues. The CDR3 reads CASSYLASGPRYEQYF. The CDR3, as DNA: TGTGCCAGCAGTTACCTGGCTAGCGGGCCTCGTTACGAGCAGTACTTC.

V usage is TRBV5-8 and J usage is TRBJ2-7; the D gene is possibly TRBD2 (7 bases). Germline loops: CDR1 SGHTS, CDR2 YDEGEE. CDR3 length: 17 amino acids. With 4 bases removed from V and 2 bases from J, the gap between germline ends came to 22 bases. The chain's CDR3 is CASSPPLGGRSAYEQYF. CDR3 bases: TGTGCCAGCAGCCCCCCTTTGGGGGGGCGATCAGCCTACGAGCAGTACTTC.

In regard to this clone: The junction and the germline gene differ at one end; a read error may be behind it. The chain uses TRBV29-1 and TRBJ1-2; the D gene is possibly TRBD1 (5 bases). Germline V CDR1 and CDR2: SQVTM, ANQGSEA. The CDR3 length is 13 residues. The DNA of the CDR3 is TGCAGCGATGAACCGTGGGGGGTTTATGGCTACACCTTC. Protein: CSDEPWGVYGYTF.

The chain carries TRBV27 and TRBJ1-3, with a tentative D call TRBD1 (6 bases). The CDR3 runs 16 residues. Germline V gene lookup returns CDR1 MNHEY and CDR2 SMNVEV (reference sequence). Trimming stripped 5 bases from V and 0 bases from J, with 14 bases between. CDR3 loop: CASSQQGTSSGNTIYF. CDR3 DNA: TGTGCCAGCAGTCAACAGGGAACTAGCTCTGGAAACACCATATATTTT.

The gene calls are TRBV7-2 and TRBJ2-2; no reliable D call. Looked up from germline, CDR1 is SGHTA and CDR2 is FQGNSA. V was cut by 2 bases and J by 6 bases, with 4 bases left in between. The CDR3 consists of 12 residues. In DNA, the CDR3 is TGTGCCAGCAGCTTACTTGCCGGGGAGCTGTTTTTT. This translates into CASSLLAGELFF.

This clone was picked up one time. The chain couples TRBV5-1 to TRBJ1-2, with TRBD1 matching over 8 bases. The CDR3 consists of 14 residues. The germline V gene has CDR1 SGHRS and CDR2 YFSETQ. The trim removed 3 bases at V and 8 bases at J, leaving 9 bases unmatched. The CDR3 spells CASSSNRGGGGYTF. The CDR3 DNA follows: TGCGCCAGCAGCTCGAACAGGGGGGGAGGCGGCTACACCTTC. The full variable domain, its missing parts supplied by reference TRBV5-1 and TRBJ1-2, is KAGVTQTPRYLIKTRGQQVTLSCSPISGHRSVSWYQQTPGQGLQFLFEYFSETQRNKGNFPGRFSGRQFSNSRSEMNVSTLELGDSALYLCASSSNRGGGGYTFGSGTRLTVV.

The J gene is TRBJ1-6, the V gene TRBV19; 9 bases fit TRBD1. CDR1 LNHDA and CDR2 SQIVND come from the germline V gene (reference sequence). Trimming cost V 6 bases and J 6 bases; bases outside gene matches: 3. This CDR3 is 14 amino acids long. The CDR3 DNA sequence: TGTGCCAGTAGGGCGACAGGGGGTAATTCACCCCTCCACTTT. Protein product: CASRATGGNSPLHF.

The genes are TRBV12-5 and TRBJ2-5, with 9 bases matching TRBD1. CDR1 and CDR2 from the germline V gene are LGHNT and FRNRAP. The trim removed 4 bases at V and 5 bases at J, leaving 11 bases unmatched. The CDR3 length is 16 residues. DNA for the CDR3: TGTGCTAGTGGTTCACTAGAGACAGGGGGGGATGAGACCCAGTACTTC. Its translation: CASGSLETGGDETQYF.

The V and J genes are TRBV6-1 and TRBJ1-5, with a weak D call TRBD1 (5 bases). V dropped 3 bases and J dropped 1 base, with 19 bases sitting between them. This CDR3 has 18 residues. Germline loops: CDR1 MNHNS, CDR2 SASEGT. This CDR3 is CASSDHLTRTSSNQPQHF. The DNA of the CDR3 is TGTGCCAGCAGTGACCACTTGACGCGGACATCAAGCAATCAGCCCCAGCATTTT.

V and J are TRBV5-6 and TRBJ2-1, with a tentative D call TRBD2 (5 bases). The CDR3 is 15 amino acids. Germline CDR1 and CDR2: SGHDT and YYEEEE. Deletions cut 4 bases from V and 9 bases from J, with 20 bases between. As DNA, the CDR3 is TGTGCCAGCAGCCCTGGGGTAGCGCCTTGGAGTGAGCAGTTCTTC. Translated, it gives CASSPGVAPWSEQFF.

This clone has just a few counts. This chain connects TRBV15 to TRBJ2-5, with D possibly matching TRBD1 (6 bases). The V gene's germline CDR1 is LNHNV and CDR2 YYDKDF (reference sequence). This CDR3 has 12 residues. V was trimmed by 8 bases and J by 5 bases, leaving 12 bases between them. In nucleotides, the CDR3 is TGTGCCACCGCGGACAGACGGGAGACCCAGTACTTC. Residues: CATADRRETQYF.

The chain is built from TRBV5-1 and TRBJ2-5; 8 bases agree with TRBD2. The ends lost 1 base at V and 5 bases at J; junction bases unmatched: 4. Germline V lookup: CDR1 SGHRS, CDR2 YFSETQ. The CDR3 has 14 amino acids. CDR3 nucleotides: TGCGCCAGCAGCTTGAACGGGAGGGGGGAGACCCAGTACTTC. Translated: CASSLNGRGETQYF.

V usage is TRBV5-1 and J usage is TRBJ2-7; D is undetermined. Germline assignment: CDR1 SGHRS and CDR2 YFSETQ. Trimming took off 3 bases at V and 2 bases at J, with 9 bases between the two ends. The CDR3 covers 13 residues. The CDR3 sequence is CASSSPPAYEQYF. DNA for the CDR3: TGCGCCAGCAGCTCCCCTCCAGCCTACGAGCAGTACTTC.

The rearrangement joins TRBV19 to TRBJ1-5; 8 bases are a match to TRBD1. In germline, CDR1 is LNHDA, CDR2 SQIVND (reference sequence). CDR3 length: 15 residues. V shed 4 bases and J 0 bases; nucleotides not matched to a gene: 2. The chain's CDR3 is CASSTTGDSNQPQHF. The DNA of the CDR3 is TGTGCCAGTAGTACGACAGGGGATAGCAATCAGCCCCAGCATTTT.

The chain joins TRBV29-1 to TRBJ2-5; TRBD1 agrees at 8 bases. This CDR3 has 13 amino acids. J gave up 4 bases and V 5 bases, and 6 bases lay outside the gene matches. Germline V lookup: CDR1 SQVTM, CDR2 ANQGSEA. This chain's CDR3 is CSVSTGVVETQYF. The CDR3 DNA follows: TGCAGCGTTTCGACAGGGGTTGTAGAGACCCAGTACTTC.

V and J are TRBV28 and TRBJ1-2, with no clear D. CDR3 length: 11 amino acids. The germline V and J ends were trimmed by 7 bases and 4 bases, with 7 bases remaining between them. Per germline, CDR1 MDHEN and CDR2 SYDVKM. DNA for the CDR3: TGTGCCAGCATGGAGCGCTATGGCTACACCTTC. This sequence encodes CASMERYGYTF.

V gene TRBV5-6 combines with J gene TRBJ2-7; 9 bases fit TRBD1. Germline V CDR1 and CDR2: SGHDT, YYEEEE. This CDR3 comprises 15 residues. The J segment lost 5 bases and the V segment lost 4 bases, leaving 10 bases of the junction unmatched. The CDR3 loop reads CASSLTGTGWDEQYF. The CDR3 DNA reads TGTGCCAGCAGCCTAACCGGGACAGGGTGGGACGAGCAGTACTTC.

This clone was seen a handful of times. This chain links TRBV5-6 with TRBJ2-3; a weak D match, TRBD2 (6 bases). The CDR3 spans 17 residues. With 6 bases removed from V and 4 bases from J, the gap between germline ends came to 24 bases. Looked up from germline, CDR1 is SGHDT and CDR2 is YYEEEE. The CDR3 here is CASTSPSIREMADTQYF. CDR3 coding DNA: TGTGCCAGCACTTCGCCCTCGATACGGGAGATGGCAGATACGCAGTATTTT.

The gene calls are TRBV6-5 and TRBJ2-7; D perhaps matches TRBD1 (6 bases). Germline V gene sequence: CDR1 MNHEY, CDR2 SVGAGI. This CDR3 has 14 amino acids. V gave up 4 bases and J gave up 5 bases, with 15 bases separating them. The CDR3 protein is CASSSRQGLNEQYF. The CDR3 coding sequence is TGTGCCAGCAGTTCCCGGCAGGGGCTCAACGAGCAGTACTTC.

The chain has TRBV19 and TRBJ1-5; D remains ambiguous. The CDR3 covers 12 residues. Germline values: CDR1 LNHDA, CDR2 SQIVND (reference sequence). Trimming took off 4 bases at V and 9 bases at J, with 10 bases between the two ends. CDR3 protein: CASSRAGWPQHF. DNA for the CDR3: TGTGCCAGTAGTAGGGCGGGGTGGCCCCAGCATTTT.

The chain joins TRBV2 to TRBJ1-2; 7 bases fit TRBD1. Germline CDR1 SNHLY, CDR2 FYNNEI. Trimming cost V 0 bases and J 5 bases; bases outside gene matches: 9. This CDR3 has 16 residues. The CDR3 loop is CASSEASGAGGYGYTF. The CDR3 DNA is TGTGCCAGCAGTGAAGCGTCTGGGGCAGGGGGTTATGGCTACACCTTC.

The chain links TRBV27 to TRBJ2-1; 10 bases agree with TRBD2. The V gene's germline CDR1 is MNHEY and CDR2 SMNVEV (reference sequence). The length of the CDR3 is 22 residues. Trimming removed 4 bases from V and 4 bases from J; junction bases left unmatched: 25. The CDR3 loop reads CASSSLTGAPGAGGMFYNEQFF. Written as DNA, the CDR3 is TGTGCCAGCAGTTCCTTGACAGGGGCCCCCGGAGCGGGAGGGATGTTTTACAATGAGCAGTTCTTC.

A word on this clone: At one boundary the junction diverges from the germline segment, which might be a read error. The genes are TRBV10-3 and TRBJ2-1, with 14 bases that match TRBD2. The CDR3 extends over 18 amino acids. Germline loops: CDR1 ENHRY, CDR2 SYGVKD. The CDR3 reads CAISKSGLAGDSYNEQFF. CDR3 DNA: TGTGCCATCAGTAAGTCGGGACTAGCGGGAGACTCCTACAATGAGCAGTTCTTC.

The chain recombines TRBV4-2 with TRBJ2-1, with 7 bases identical to TRBD2. Germline loops: CDR1 LGHNA, CDR2 YNFKEQ. The CDR3 runs 16 residues. Losses at the gene ends were 0 bases for V and 3 bases for J; bases not matched to a gene: 5. CDR3 bases: TGTGCCAGCAGCCAAGATGCGGGAGAGAGCTACAATGAGCAGTTCTTC. Protein sequence: CASSQDAGESYNEQFF.

The CDR3 region has the DNA TGTGCCAGTAGTCAGGGACACTCCGAGCAGTACTTC. Translated, it gives CASSQGHSEQYF. V and J are TRBV19 and TRBJ2-7, with D tentatively TRBD1 (6 bases). Germline assignment: CDR1 LNHDA and CDR2 SQIVND (reference sequence). Trimming removed 5 bases at V and 6 bases at J, with 11 bases between. The CDR3 length is 12 residues.

The rearrangement uses TRBV11-1 and TRBJ2-7, with TRBD2 identical over 8 bases. V shed 2 bases and J 4 bases; nucleotides not matched to a gene: 7. Germline V lookup: CDR1 SGHAT, CDR2 FQDESV (reference sequence). The CDR3 length is 15 residues. The CDR3 protein is CASSLHRTSSYEQYF. The CDR3 DNA reads TGTGCCAGCAGCTTACACAGGACTAGCTCTTACGAGCAGTACTTC.

The chain links TRBV12-5 to TRBJ2-7, with TRBD2 matching 9 bases. CDR1 is LGHNT, CDR2 FRNRAP, per germline. The CDR3 covers 20 residues. Germline trimming cut 0 bases from V and 1 base from J; bases unmatched to any gene: 16. The chain's CDR3 is CASGLVKGAAGLAVSYEQYF. CDR3 bases: TGTGCTAGTGGTTTGGTAAAGGGGGCAGCGGGACTAGCCGTATCCTACGAGCAGTACTTC.

J is TRBJ2-1 and V is TRBV2, with D perhaps matching TRBD1 (6 bases). The CDR3 totals 13 residues. Trimming pared 3 bases from V and 9 bases from J, leaving 12 bases between. The germline CDR1 and CDR2 sequences are SNHLY and FYNNEI. In DNA, the CDR3 is TGTGCCAGCAGTGACCAGTGGGGGCCTGAGCAGTTCTTC. It yields the protein CASSDQWGPEQFF.

The gene calls are TRBV27 and TRBJ2-3; 13 bases line up with TRBD2. V lost 0 bases to trimming and J lost 11 bases; unmatched junction nucleotides: 14. CDR3 length: 18 amino acids. From germline, CDR1 is MNHEY and CDR2 SMNVEV (reference sequence). This CDR3 reads CASSLSIGGTSGILGQYF. The DNA for the CDR3 is TGTGCCAGCAGTTTATCGATTGGGGGGACTAGCGGGATCCTAGGGCAGTATTTT.